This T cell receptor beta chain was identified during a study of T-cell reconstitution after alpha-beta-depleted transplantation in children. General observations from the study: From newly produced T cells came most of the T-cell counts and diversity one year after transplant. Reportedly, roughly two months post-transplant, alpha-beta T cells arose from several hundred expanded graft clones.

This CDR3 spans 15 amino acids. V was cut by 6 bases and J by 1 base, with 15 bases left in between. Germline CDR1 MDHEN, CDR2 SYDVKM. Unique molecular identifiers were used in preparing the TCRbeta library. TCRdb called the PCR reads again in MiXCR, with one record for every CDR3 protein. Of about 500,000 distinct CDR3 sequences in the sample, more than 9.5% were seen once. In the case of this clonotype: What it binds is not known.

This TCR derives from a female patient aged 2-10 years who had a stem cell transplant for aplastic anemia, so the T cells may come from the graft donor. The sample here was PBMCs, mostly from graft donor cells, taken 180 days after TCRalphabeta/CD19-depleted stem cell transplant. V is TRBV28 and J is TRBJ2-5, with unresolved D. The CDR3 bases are TGTGCCAGCAGCCGAACCACTGGGATCCAAGAGACCCAGTACTTC. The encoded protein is CASSRTTGIQETQYF.